This T cell receptor beta chain stems from a study of naive and memory T cell subsets. In the case of this clonotype: Antigen unknown.

The CDR3 has 15 residues. Germline V gives CDR1 SGHDT, CDR2 YYEEEE. V lost 3 bases, J lost 5 bases, and 10 bases stayed unmatched. Overall study findings and caveats: Especially in CD8 cells, naive repertoires contained a few larger clonotypes, possibly CD45RA-re-expressing memory cells.

Separate alpha and beta amplification began at the second PCR step. CMV status came from CD4+ T cell IFNgamma after overnight CMV lysate stimulation of fresh PBMCs. Both TRBC1 and TRBC2 were covered by a beta constant-region primer of two equimolar oligonucleotides. Ligated cDNA was amplified by four rounds of PCR with nested alpha and beta constant-region primers and SP2. Each CDR3 protein gets one entry after TCRdb re-called the UMI-ligation and nested PCR reads with MiXCR. The sample consists of about 150,000 distinct CDR3 sequences, 20% to 25% of them appearing once. Sequencing was done on a sample of naive CD4+ T cells from blood. The sequence was collected from a human donor in good health. This chain joins TRBV5-6 and TRBJ2-5, with 7 nucleotides matching TRBD2. This chain's CDR3 is CASSSVGEGQETQYF. DNA of the CDR3: TGTGCCAGCAGCTCGGTGGGGGAGGGCCAGGAGACCCAGTACTTC.